Each of the 27 T cell receptor beta chains below was sequenced from the same sample in a study of persistence of HIV-infected CD4 T cells. No antigen has been identified for these receptors. Sequencing used immunoSEQ version 4 in survey mode. Data came from immunoSEQ multiplex PCR; TCRdb stores just in-frame clones and leaves some out. Among approximately 45,000 clones listed, 88% were seen once. This nonspecific control used anti-CD3/anti-CD28 bead stimulation of CD4+ T cells. Sorting selected CD4+ T cells upregulating both CD40 ligand and CD69. The sequencing used CD4+ T cells sorted from PBMCs after roughly 19-hour stimulation, collected from a patient who received antiretroviral therapy. Receptors were obtained from an adult woman with HIV who was CMV-seropositive.

This chain connects TRBV15 to TRBJ1-5, with D perhaps TRBD1 (6 bases). Per the germline V gene, CDR1 is LNHNV and CDR2 is YYDKDF (reference sequence). This CDR3 is 19 amino acids long. With 6 bases removed from V and 0 bases from J, the gap between germline ends came to 24 bases. The CDR3: CATRDDRLDRQYSNQPQHF. DNA of the CDR3: TGTGCCACCAGAGACGATCGTCTGGACAGACAATATAGCAATCAGCCCCAGCATTTT.

As concerns this clone: Other DNA sequences from this sample encode an identical CDR3 as well. This chain connects TRBV6-5 to TRBJ2-3; D gene ambiguous. V was cut by 6 bases and J by 4 bases, with 5 bases left in between. The CDR3 length is 11 residues. Germline loops: CDR1 MNHEY, CDR2 SVGAGI. This CDR3 is CASRAADTQYF. The CDR3, as DNA: TGTGCCAGCAGAGCTGCAGATACGCAGTATTTT.

The chain links TRBV12-3 or TRBV12-4 to TRBJ1-3; D remains ambiguous. This CDR3 contains 13 residues. V lost 6 bases, J lost 7 bases, and 13 bases lay in between. The CDR3 sequence: CASRFDERNTIYF. CDR3 DNA sequence: TGTGCCAGCAGATTTGACGAGAGGAACACCATATATTTT.

This clone was detected only once. This chain links TRBV6-4 with TRBJ1-1; D possibly corresponds to TRBD1 (5 bases). CDR3 length: 12 residues. The germline CDR1 and CDR2 sequences are MRHNA and SNTAGT. Trimming shortened V by 7 bases and J by 6 bases, and 12 bases separated the two germline ends. CDR3 in amino acids: CASKGPRAEAFF. Written as DNA, the CDR3 is TGTGCCAGCAAGGGACCCCGGGCTGAAGCTTTCTTT.

This clone has just one count. The rearrangement links TRBV30 to TRBJ1-2; D is unresolved. The CDR3 spans 12 residues. Trimming removed 1 base at V and 4 bases at J, with 7 bases between. The germline CDR1 and CDR2 sequences are GTSNPN and SVGIG (reference sequence). Here the CDR3 reads CAWSGVTYGYTF. The CDR3 DNA is TGTGCCTGGAGTGGCGTAACCTATGGCTACACCTTC.

The rearrangement joins TRBV29-1 to TRBJ1-1, with TRBD1 as a possible D gene (5 bases). The CDR3 covers 16 residues. Germline V gives CDR1 SQVTM, CDR2 ANQGSEA. With 7 bases removed from V and 11 bases from J, the gap between germline ends came to 32 bases. The CDR3 sequence: CSAPTGGGSLTFGAFF. In DNA, the CDR3 is TGCAGCGCACCAACCGGGGGAGGTTCGCTGACATTCGGGGCTTTCTTT.

V usage is TRBV29-1 and J usage is TRBJ1-1; tentative D call: TRBD1 (5 bases). V was shortened by 3 bases and J by 0 bases, with 11 bases between the two germline ends. There are 14 residues in the CDR3. Germline assignment: CDR1 SQVTM and CDR2 ANQGSEA. This chain's CDR3 is CSVDITGMNTEAFF. CDR3 in DNA: TGCAGCGTTGATATCACAGGCATGAACACTGAAGCTTTCTTT.

A single count supports this clone. The chain recombines TRBV19 with TRBJ1-4, with 7 bases identical to TRBD1. This CDR3 contains 18 residues. V trimming: 7 bases; J trimming: 7 bases; junction bases outside the gene matches: 21. CDR1 and CDR2 (germline): LNHDA, SQIVND (reference sequence). This CDR3 reads CASTAPPGTALNSEKLFF. The CDR3 DNA reads TGTGCCAGTACCGCTCCCCCCGGGACAGCTTTGAATAGTGAAAAACTGTTTTTT.

The V gene is TRBV2, the J gene TRBJ2-3; a weak D match, TRBD1 (7 bases). V was trimmed by 8 bases and J by 2 bases, leaving 20 bases between them. From germline, CDR1 is SNHLY and CDR2 FYNNEI. This CDR3 comprises 16 residues. This CDR3 reads CASLRGDSRSTDTQYF. CDR3 bases: TGTGCCAGCCTGAGGGGGGACAGCCGATCCACAGATACGCAGTATTTT.

The rearrangement joins TRBV27 to TRBJ1-5; D gene uncertain. The V and J ends lost 10 bases and 1 base respectively, with 11 bases between them. The CDR3 contains 13 residues. In germline, CDR1 is MNHEY, CDR2 SMNVEV (reference sequence). The CDR3 here is CAIGGGSNQPQHF. The CDR3 coding sequence is TGTGCCATTGGAGGCGGGAGCAATCAGCCCCAGCATTTT.

This chain joins TRBV12-2 and TRBJ2-3; the tabulated D call, TRBD2, remains unverified against the DNA. TRBV12-2 is a pseudogene locus. The CDR3 loop spans 15 amino acids. CDR3 protein: CASRSRGRGENTQYF. CDR3 in DNA: TGTGCAAGTCGCTCACGAGGGAGGGGCGAGAATACGCAGTATTTT.

The genes are TRBV2 and TRBJ2-5, with D perhaps assigned TRBD1 or TRBD2 (6 bases each). Germline assignment: CDR1 SNHLY and CDR2 FYNNEI. Trimming removed 7 bases at V and 1 base at J, with 10 bases between. The CDR3 loop spans 13 amino acids. The DNA of the CDR3 is TGTGCCAGCACCCGGGGGCTCCAAGAGACCCAGTACTTC. Translation gives CASTRGLQETQYF.

V usage is TRBV6-5 and J usage is TRBJ2-5, with 8 nucleotides matching TRBD1. Germline CDR1 MNHEY, CDR2 SVGAGI. This CDR3 region has 13 residues. The ends lost 7 bases at V and 4 bases at J; junction bases unmatched: 5. The CDR3 loop reads CASTAGGRETQYF. CDR3 DNA: TGTGCCAGCACTGCAGGGGGCCGAGAGACCCAGTACTTC.

This chain uses TRBV6-1 with TRBJ1-2; tentatively, D is TRBD1 (5 bases). Trimming shortened V by 3 bases and J by 8 bases, and 16 bases separated the two germline ends. This CDR3 has 14 residues. CDR1 and CDR2 from the germline V gene are MNHNS and SASEGT. The CDR3 spells CASSESDRYRGYTF. The CDR3 region has the DNA TGTGCCAGCAGTGAGTCTGACAGATATCGGGGCTACACCTTC.

This chain connects TRBV5-1 to TRBJ2-6, with 7 bases lining up with TRBD1. V lost 4 bases and J lost 0; bases outside the gene matches: 1. The CDR3 extends over 15 amino acids. The germline V gene encodes CDR1 SGHRS and CDR2 YFSETQ. The CDR3 sequence: CASSRDSSGANVLTF. The CDR3 DNA reads TGCGCCAGCAGCCGGGACAGCTCTGGGGCCAACGTCCTGACTTTC.

The chain has TRBV10-3 and TRBJ2-7; D ambiguous. The CDR3 has 15 amino acids. The V gene lost 0 bases and the J gene lost 0 bases, with 9 bases spanning the gap. CDR1 and CDR2 from the germline V gene are ENHRY and SYGVKD. The CDR3 loop reads CAISESYAASYEQYF. Written as DNA, the CDR3 is TGTGCCATCAGTGAGTCATATGCGGCCTCCTACGAGCAGTACTTC.

The chain carries TRBV2 and TRBJ1-2; TRBD1 matches at 11 bases. J lost 1 base, V lost 4 bases, and 2 bases had no gene match. The CDR3 is 15 residues long. Germline loops: CDR1 SNHLY, CDR2 FYNNEI. The CDR3 region is CASSGGTGGNYGYTF. CDR3 DNA sequence: TGTGCCAGCAGTGGAGGGACAGGGGGTAACTATGGCTACACCTTC. Full variable domain (outside the CDR3, taken from reference TRBV2 and TRBJ1-2): EPEVTQTPSHQVTQMGQEVILRCVPISNHLYFYWYRQILGQKVEFLVSFYNNEISEKSEIFDDQFSVERPDGSNFTLKIRSTKLEDSAMYFCASSGGTGGNYGYTFGSGTRLTVV.

The chain employs TRBV5-1 and TRBJ1-2; 8 nucleotides agree with TRBD1. V lost 3 bases and J lost 3; bases outside the gene matches: 13. Germline V gives CDR1 SGHRS, CDR2 YFSETQ. The CDR3 totals 17 residues. The CDR3 spells CASSSVGQGASDYGYTF. The CDR3 DNA is TGCGCCAGCAGCTCGGTGGGGCAGGGGGCATCAGACTATGGCTACACCTTC.

This chain connects TRBV7-2 to TRBJ1-1; D not resolved. The ends were cut back, 2 bases at V and 4 bases at J, with 8 bases in the middle. The CDR3 runs 13 residues. Germline V gene sequence: CDR1 SGHTA, CDR2 FQGNSA. CDR3 sequence (DNA): TGTGCCAGCAGCTTATCACGATCCACTGAAGCTTTCTTT. Its protein is CASSLSRSTEAFF.

The rearrangement joins TRBV23-1 to TRBJ2-3; 7 bases are a match to TRBD2. TRBV23-1 is treated as an ORF (open reading frame) with a function not yet certain. The CDR3 consists of 17 residues. After removal of 2 bases from V and 2 bases from J, the junction contained 10 bases not matched to a gene. The CDR3 loop is CASSQRPGREDTDTQYF. The CDR3 region has the DNA TGCGCCAGCAGTCAACGCCCAGGGAGGGAGGACACAGATACGCAGTATTTT.

This rearrangement joins TRBV19 to TRBJ2-1; possibly TRBD2 for D (6 bases). V was trimmed by 3 bases and J by 9 bases, leaving 18 bases between them. The length of the CDR3 is 15 residues. Germline loops: CDR1 LNHDA, CDR2 SQIVND (reference sequence). DNA for the CDR3: TGTGCCAGTAGTATCGCTAGCGCCCCTGGCAGTGAGCAGTTCTTC. It yields the protein CASSIASAPGSEQFF.

This sequence joins TRBV3-1 (or the pseudogene TRBV3-2) and TRBJ2-1; no reliable D call. The CDR3 sequence is 14 residues long. Trimming stripped 0 bases from V and 6 bases from J, with 9 bases between. Germline V gene data show CDR1 as LGHDT and CDR2 as YNNKEL (reference sequence). The CDR3 sequence is CASSQEPGFNEQFF. The CDR3 DNA reads TGTGCCAGCAGCCAAGAACCAGGCTTCAATGAGCAGTTCTTC.

J is TRBJ2-7 and V is TRBV6-5; 8 nucleotides line up with TRBD2. CDR3 length: 15 amino acids. After removal of 5 bases from V and 2 bases from J, the junction contained 8 bases not matched to a gene. The V gene's germline CDR1 is MNHEY and CDR2 SVGAGI. CDR3: CASSRGGRVTYEQYF. The CDR3 nucleotides are TGTGCCAGCAGTCGGGGGGGCAGGGTGACCTACGAGCAGTACTTC.

The chain recombines TRBV7-3 with TRBJ2-5; D is undetermined. Deletions cut 1 base from V and 2 bases from J, with 5 bases between. CDR3 length equals 13 residues. Germline CDR1 reads SGHTA; CDR2 reads FQGTGA. In nucleotides, the CDR3 is TGTGCCAGCAGCTTAAGGGAACAAGAGACCCAGTACTTC. As protein: CASSLREQETQYF.

This chain joins TRBV19 and TRBJ2-1; TRBD1 aligns across 7 bases. The germline CDR1 and CDR2 sequences are LNHDA and SQIVND (reference sequence). Trimming at V came to 4 bases and at J to 5 bases, leaving 11 bases not matched to a gene. This CDR3 is 16 amino acids long. The CDR3 nucleotides read TGTGCCAGTAGTAAGTCCAGGGGGATCAACCACAATGAGCAGTTCTTC. Residues: CASSKSRGINHNEQFF. Combining the CDR3 with reference TRBV19 and TRBJ2-1 gives the whole variable domain DGGITQSPKYLFRKEGQNVTLSCEQNLNHDAMYWYRQDPGQGLRLIYYSQIVNDFQKGDIAEGYSVSREKKESFPLTVTSAQKNPTAFYLCASSKSRGINHNEQFFGPGTRLTVL.

This chain links TRBV29-1 with TRBJ2-1; a weak D match, TRBD2 (5 bases). The V gene's germline CDR1 is SQVTM and CDR2 ANQGSEA. The CDR3 has 10 residues. Between the trimmed V and J ends, which lost 4 bases and 7 bases, there was a span of 5 bases. CDR3 residues: CSVAGNEQFF. CDR3 bases: TGCAGCGTTGCGGGGAATGAGCAGTTCTTC.

V usage is TRBV5-8 and J usage is TRBJ1-4; perhaps TRBD1 as D (6 bases). V lost 1 base and J 7 bases, leaving 14 bases between the germline ends. Germline V gene lookup returns CDR1 SGHTS and CDR2 YDEGEE. CDR3 length: 15 amino acids. Here the CDR3 DNA reads TGTGCCAGCAGCTTGTTGGGGGGGGCCGGTGAAAAACTGTTTTTT. Residues: CASSLLGGAGEKLFF. Full variable domain (remainder filled in from reference TRBV5-8 and TRBJ1-4): EAGVTQSPTHLIKTRGQQATLRCSPISGHTSVYWYQQALGLGLQFLLWYDEGEERNRGNFPPRFSGRQFPNYSSELNVNALELEDSALYLCASSLLGGAGEKLFFGSGTQLSVL.